The rows below give T cell receptor beta chains drawn from one sample of a study of blood T cell repertoires in COVID-19. Sequencing was performed with immunoSEQ multiplex PCR; in TCRdb, only in-frame clones are kept and a portion is missing. Among hundreds of thousands of clones listed, 89% were seen once. The source material was PBMCs or T cells enriched from blood (not recorded which). Receptor source: a middle-aged woman who had recovered from COVID-19. Both conserved end residues are part of each CDR3. A D gene is named only where the DNA matches it firmly.

v_gene,d_gene,j_gene,CDR3aa
TRBV7-9,NA,TRBJ2-7,CASSLAYKADEQYF
TRBV2,NA,TRBJ2-7,CASKRIYEQYF
TRBV29-1,TRBD1,TRBJ1-2,CSVMTGGGYTF
TRBV28,NA,TRBJ2-7,CASSSGGTMGYEQYF
TRBV5-1,TRBD1,TRBJ2-7,CASSFLTGEAERRYF
TRBV29-1,TRBD2,TRBJ2-1,CSARLAGILNEQFF
TRBV11-2,TRBD1,TRBJ2-7,CASSTSGQGARNEQYF
TRBV24-1,TRBD2,TRBJ2-1,CATNAGGGRGNEQFF
TRBV19,TRBD1,TRBJ1-5,CASRKQGDNQPQHF
TRBV19,NA,TRBJ1-1,CASSTDSPGEAFF
TRBV4-3,TRBD1,TRBJ1-6,CASSQSAGQGNSPLHF
TRBV11-3,NA,TRBJ2-1,CASSPEPYGGEQFF
TRBV27,NA,TRBJ2-1,CASAGTINEQFF
TRBV4-3,TRBD1,TRBJ2-1,CASSSRQGAYNEQFF
TRBV7-6,TRBD2,TRBJ2-2,CASSDILAGVSGELFF
TRBV7-3,TRBD1,TRBJ2-4,CASSKGQGNIQYF
TRBV21-1,NA,TRBJ2-3,CASRDREADTQYF
TRBV30,TRBD1,TRBJ1-5,CAWSQRTGPYNQPQHF
TRBV11-2,TRBD1,TRBJ2-7,CASSLGGWDRAYEQYF
TRBV7-9,NA,TRBJ2-1,CASCANYNEQFF
TRBV2,TRBD1,TRBJ2-6,CASSPQTGGALSSGANVLTF
TRBV18,TRBD1,TRBJ1-2,CASSPKQGAGGYTF
TRBV20-1,NA,TRBJ2-7,CSARGQNEQYF
TRBV6-4,TRBD1,TRBJ2-6,CASSKTGTGASPGANVLTF
TRBV3-1/TRBV3-2,TRBD2,TRBJ2-1,CASSQVVGLAASSYNEQFF
TRBV28,NA,TRBJ2-6,CASTLLLGANVLTF
TRBV2,TRBD1,TRBJ2-3,CASSTTGTSTDTQYF
TRBV11-2,NA,TRBJ2-1,CASSLLLGGNNEQFF
TRBV6-1,NA,TRBJ1-4,CASSEDRRARANEKLFF
TRBV27,TRBD1,TRBJ2-2,CASKTGLNTGELFF
TRBV19,TRBD2,TRBJ2-3,CASSPGAGVDTQYF
TRBV10-3,TRBD2,TRBJ2-5,CAISGLAGPQETQYF
TRBV5-1,TRBD1,TRBJ2-7,CASSPTGGASYEQYF
TRBV7-9,NA,TRBJ1-6,CASSDRLNSPLHF
TRBV19,TRBD1,TRBJ1-1,CASSKQGAKNTEAFF
TRBV5-1,NA,TRBJ1-1,CASSLGANLNTEAFF
TRBV29-1,TRBD2,TRBJ2-2,CSVISGAGELFF
TRBV9,TRBD1,TRBJ2-1,CASSVADRGLGEQFF
TRBV5-4,NA,TRBJ2-5,CASSSGDYSGGETQYF
TRBV5-1,NA,TRBJ2-3,CASSLGAYTDTQYF
TRBV9,TRBD2,TRBJ2-5,CASSPRGGEETQYF
TRBV29-1,TRBD1,TRBJ2-7,CSARTGGAGEQYF